This T cell receptor beta chain derives from a study of T cell responses to AZD1222 COVID-19 vaccine. General observations from the study: With two AZD1222 doses given, Spike-specific TCR breadth and depth both rose. The study sampled repertoires only after the peak T cell response. Reports indicate that nearly half of spike-specific TCRs are directed at unmutated variant regions. There were mostly white British donors and more females than males, and clonal diversity was possibly underestimated.

Sequencing used immunoSEQ multiplex PCR; TCRdb keeps in-frame clones, though not all of them. The data show some 150,000 clones, about 91% seen once. This clone has more than one count but fewer than ten. As yet, its antigen is unknown. The junction had 13 bases not matched to a gene; V was cut back by 0 bases and J by 4 bases. This CDR3 is 20 amino acids long. CDR1 and CDR2 (germline): LNHNV, YYDKDF (reference sequence). The gene calls are TRBV15 and TRBJ2-2; TRBD2 matches 11 bases. This TCR derives from an adult in good health. Sequencing was performed on peripheral blood, taken on day 0 of MenACWY control vaccination. The CDR3 DNA reads as TGTGCCACCAGCAGAGATGACTTCACTAGCGGGAGAGGGGGCACCGGGGAGCTGTTTTTT. It specifies CATSRDDFTSGRGGTGELFF. Looking up the rest from reference TRBV15 and TRBJ2-2 gives the full variable domain: DAMVIQNPRYQVTQFGKPVTLSCSQTLNHNVMYWYQQKSSQAPKLLFHYYDKDFNNEADTPDNFQSRRPNTSFCFLDIRSPGLGDTAMYLCATSRDDFTSGRGGTGELFFGEGSRLTVL.